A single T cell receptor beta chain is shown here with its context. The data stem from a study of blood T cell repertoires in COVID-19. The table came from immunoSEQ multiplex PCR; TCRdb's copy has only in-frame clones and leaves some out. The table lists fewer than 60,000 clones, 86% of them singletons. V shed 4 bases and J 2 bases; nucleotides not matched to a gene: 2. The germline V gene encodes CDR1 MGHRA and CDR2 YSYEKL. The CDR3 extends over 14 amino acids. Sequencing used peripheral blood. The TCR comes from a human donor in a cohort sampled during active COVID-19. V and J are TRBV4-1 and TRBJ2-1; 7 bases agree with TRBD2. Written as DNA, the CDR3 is TGCGCCAGCAGCCTGACTAGCACCTACAATGAGCAGTTCTTC. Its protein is CASSLTSTYNEQFF.